This T cell receptor (beta chain) was captured in a study of tumor-infiltrating lymphocytes in oesophageal squamous cell carcinoma. This CDR3 has 15 amino acids. Germline V gene lookup returns CDR1 SGHNT and CDR2 YYREEE (reference sequence). TCRdb recomputed calls from the PCR reads with MiXCR, one row per CDR3 protein. The sample records some 21,000 distinct CDR3 sequences, roughly two fifths being singletons. This clonotype has at least ten counts. This may be a read error, as it is one base from a much larger clone. V and J are TRBV5-4 and TRBJ2-7; 8 bases are shared with TRBD1. The sequence came from a male donor with esophageal squamous cell carcinoma. The sample taken for sequencing was normal esophageal tissue next to the tumor. CDR3 region: CASSYRQGRHNEQYF. The CDR3 DNA sequence: TGCGCCAGCAGTTATCGACAGGGGCGTCACAATGAGCAGTACTTC. Full variable domain (remainder filled in from reference TRBV5-4 and TRBJ2-7): ETGVTQSPTHLIKTRGQQVTLRCSSQSGHNTVSWYQQALGQGPQFIFQYYREEENGRGNFPPRFSGLQFPNYSSELNVNALELDDSALYLCASSYRQGRHNEQYFGPGTRLTVT.